Below are 22 T cell receptor beta chains sequenced from a single sample in a study of OX40 agonist ivuxolimab in advanced cancers. The assay was immunoSEQ multiplex PCR, and TCRdb's table has in-frame clones only and misses some. The sample yields roughly 19,000 clones, around 71% seen once. The sample in question was CD4+ or CD8+ T cells sorted from blood, obtained in a trial of the OX40 agonist ivuxolimab. These receptors all come from an adult with an advanced solid tumor such as melanoma, head and neck, liver or kidney cancer.

The rearrangement joins TRBV19 to TRBJ1-5, with D perhaps matching TRBD1 (5 bases). The CDR3 loop spans 14 amino acids. Germline V gene lookup returns CDR1 LNHDA and CDR2 SQIVND (reference sequence). The V end lost 3 bases, the J end lost 5 bases, and 11 bases lay between the germline ends. CDR3 loop: CASSIGAAYQPQHF. The CDR3 nucleotides read TGTGCCAGTAGTATTGGGGCAGCGTATCAGCCCCAGCATTTT.

The V and J genes are TRBV10-1 and TRBJ2-1; D perhaps matches TRBD2 (6 bases). The CDR3 loop spans 15 amino acids. Germline V gene lookup returns CDR1 WNHNN and CDR2 SYGVQD (reference sequence). The V and J ends lost 4 bases and 0 bases respectively, with 10 bases between them. Written as DNA, the CDR3 is TGCGCCAGCAGTGGTCCCGGGAGCTCCTACAATGAGCAGTTCTTC. It yields the protein CASSGPGSSYNEQFF.

The chain employs TRBV2 and TRBJ2-7; tentatively, D is TRBD1 (5 bases). CDR3 size: 15 residues. Trimming pared 3 bases from V and 2 bases from J, leaving 14 bases between. Germline assignment: CDR1 SNHLY and CDR2 FYNNEI. The CDR3 loop reads CASSDVGAGAYEQYF. CDR3 bases: TGTGCCAGCAGTGACGTAGGGGCCGGCGCCTACGAGCAGTACTTC.

V and J are TRBV30 and TRBJ2-7; D uncertain. The CDR3 is 12 residues long. The V end lost 2 bases, the J end lost 3 bases, and 8 bases lay between the germline ends. Germline CDR1 GTSNPN, CDR2 SVGIG (reference sequence). CDR3 residues: CAWSWDLYEQYF. The CDR3, as DNA: TGTGCCTGGAGTTGGGATCTCTACGAGCAGTACTTC.

DNA for the CDR3: TGCGCCAGCAGTGACCTGATAGGGGGCGAGCAGTACTTC. It specifies CASSDLIGGEQYF. V and J are TRBV10-1 and TRBJ2-7, with D possibly TRBD1 on 6 matching bases. The CDR3 length is 13 residues. V was clipped by 3 bases and J by 6 bases, with 12 bases between them. CDR1 and CDR2 (germline): WNHNN, SYGVQD (reference sequence).

In this sample, this clone turned up a few times. The rearrangement uses TRBV11-2 and TRBJ2-7; D uncertain. There are 14 residues in the CDR3. V was clipped by 1 base and J by 0 bases, with 7 bases between them. The germline gives CDR1 SGHAT, CDR2 FQNNGV. The DNA of the CDR3 is TGTGCCAGCAGCTTAGGCTTGAGCTCCTACGAGCAGTACTTC. It yields the protein CASSLGLSSYEQYF.

Points on this clone: The same CDR3 can be traced to other DNA sequences in this sample. The chain employs TRBV18 and TRBJ2-7, with 8 bases lining up with TRBD2. The CDR3 sequence is 17 residues long. V trimming: 2 bases; J trimming: 7 bases; junction bases outside the gene matches: 16. Germline CDR1 is KGHSH and CDR2 is LQKENI. DNA for the CDR3: TGTGCCAGCTCACCAGCGCCAGTAGCGGGACGACCAGGGGAGCAGTACTTC. Its translation: CASSPAPVAGRPGEQYF.

Worth noting for this clone: At one of its ends the junction is not consistent with the germline gene, which may arise from a read error. V usage is TRBV6-6 and J usage is TRBJ2-1; 9 bases are shared with TRBD2. CDR1 and CDR2 from the germline V gene are MNHNY and SVGAGI (reference sequence). The CDR3 sequence is 16 residues long. The CDR3 sequence is CASSPWGLASHNEQFF. The CDR3 DNA sequence: TGTGCCAGCAGTCCTTGGGGACTAGCCTCCCACAATGAGCAGTTCTTC.

The J gene is TRBJ2-7, the V gene TRBV21-1; the table names TRBD1, a call not compared with the DNA. TRBV21-1 is designated a pseudogene. The CDR3 extends over 14 amino acids. This chain's CDR3 is CASSQQGASYEQYF. In nucleotides, the CDR3 is TGTGCCAGCAGCCAACAGGGGGCTTCCTACGAGCAGTACTTC.

V and J are TRBV5-4 and TRBJ2-2; 13 bases map to TRBD2. V shed 5 bases and J 4 bases; nucleotides not matched to a gene: 11. The CDR3 has 18 residues. Germline lookup yields CDR1 SGHNT and CDR2 YYREEE (reference sequence). The CDR3 protein is CASRPGLAGEAFTGELFF. The CDR3 DNA reads TGTGCCAGCAGACCTGGACTAGCGGGAGAAGCGTTCACCGGGGAGCTGTTTTTT.

The CDR3 protein is CASSPLDRGADDEQFF. The CDR3 DNA is TGTGCCAGCAGTCCTTTGGACAGGGGCGCTGACGATGAGCAGTTCTTC. This rearrangement joins TRBV6-6 to TRBJ2-1, with TRBD1 matching 9 bases. V lost 5 bases, J lost 8 bases, and 13 bases stayed unmatched. Germline V lookup: CDR1 MNHNY, CDR2 SVGAGI (reference sequence). CDR3 size: 16 residues.

The CDR3 bases are TGTGCCAGCAACGACAGGGGAACGGAATCACCCCTCCACTTT. It is translated as CASNDRGTESPLHF. The chain carries TRBV13 and TRBJ1-6, with TRBD1 identical over 8 bases. The germline V gene encodes CDR1 PRHDT and CDR2 FYEKMQ (reference sequence). Trimming removed 7 bases from V and 10 bases from J; junction bases left unmatched: 9. This CDR3 contains 14 residues.

This clone was found a few times. V and J are TRBV7-9 and TRBJ2-5, with D possibly being TRBD2 (6 bases). The CDR3 consists of 13 residues. CDR1 is SEHNR and CDR2 is FQNEAQ in the germline V gene (reference sequence). Trimming stripped 4 bases from V and 5 bases from J, with 11 bases between. The CDR3 region is CASSSSAGETQYF. CDR3 coding DNA: TGTGCCAGCAGCTCTAGCGCTGGGGAGACCCAGTACTTC. The complete variable domain, with remaining parts taken from reference TRBV7-9 and TRBJ2-5, reads DTGVSQNPRHKITKRGQNVTFRCDPISEHNRLYWYRQTLGQGPEFLTYFQNEAQLEKSRLLSDRFSAERPKGSFSTLEIQRTEQGDSAMYLCASSSSAGETQYFGPGTRLLVL.

V gene TRBV7-2 combines with J gene TRBJ2-1, with TRBD2 matching over 9 bases. With V trimmed by 0 bases and J by 0 bases, 0 bases remained unmatched. In germline, CDR1 is SGHTA, CDR2 FQGNSA. This CDR3 is 16 amino acids long. The CDR3 nucleotides are TGTGCCAGCAGCTTAGCTAGCGGGAGCTCCTACAATGAGCAGTTCTTC. Translating gives CASSLASGSSYNEQFF.

The CDR3: CASSLGSGTYNEQFF. In DNA, the CDR3 is TGTGCCAGCAGCTTAGGTAGCGGGACCTACAATGAGCAGTTCTTC. The chain couples TRBV7-9 to TRBJ2-1; 8 bases are shared with TRBD2. With V trimmed by 1 base and J by 2 bases, 1 base remained unmatched. Germline values: CDR1 SEHNR, CDR2 FQNEAQ (reference sequence). This CDR3 is built from 15 residues.

This clone has only one observation. The chain couples TRBV7-9 to TRBJ2-2; D may correspond to TRBD1 or TRBD2 (5 bases each). The germline gives CDR1 SEHNR, CDR2 FQNEAQ (reference sequence). V gave up 2 bases and J gave up 0 bases, with 7 bases separating them. The CDR3 length is 15 residues. CDR3 DNA: TGTGCCAGCAGCTTACAGGGACCGAACACCGGGGAGCTGTTTTTT. Residues: CASSLQGPNTGELFF.

This CDR3 is CASSESETAGGSVYNEQFF. In nucleotides, the CDR3 is TGTGCCAGCAGTGAAAGCGAAACAGCGGGAGGATCAGTGTACAATGAGCAGTTCTTC. The rearrangement links TRBV2 to TRBJ2-1; TRBD2 matches 9 bases. Germline V gene data show CDR1 as SNHLY and CDR2 as FYNNEI. V lost 2 bases, J lost 4 bases, and 15 bases stayed unmatched. There are 19 residues in the CDR3.

This clone was observed a few times. The genes are TRBV6-5 and TRBJ1-5; a weak D match, TRBD1 (6 bases). The CDR3 is 12 amino acids. The germline gives CDR1 MNHEY, CDR2 SVGAGI. V was clipped by 10 bases and J by 3 bases, with 10 bases between them. The CDR3 bases are TGTGCCACCGGGACATACAATCAGCCCCAGCATTTT. As protein: CATGTYNQPQHF.

In DNA form, the CDR3 reads TGTGCCAGCAGCTTGGACAGGTTCTATGGCTACACCTTC. Translating gives CASSLDRFYGYTF. The chain links TRBV5-6 to TRBJ1-2; tentative D call: TRBD1 (5 bases). This CDR3 contains 13 residues. Looked up from germline, CDR1 is SGHDT and CDR2 is YYEEEE. V lost 0 bases to trimming and J lost 4 bases, with 7 bases between them.

This chain connects TRBV29-1 to TRBJ2-1; D unresolved. V was shortened by 0 bases and J by 0 bases, with 9 bases between the two germline ends. CDR1 SQVTM and CDR2 ANQGSEA come from the germline V gene. CDR3 length equals 15 residues. The CDR3 here is CSVEDVESSYNEQFF. CDR3 coding DNA: TGCAGCGTTGAAGACGTGGAGAGCTCCTACAATGAGCAGTTCTTC.

The genes are TRBV7-8 and TRBJ2-7; D is unclear. Germline assignment: CDR1 SGHVS and CDR2 FQNEAQ. The V end lost 4 bases, the J end lost 1 base, and 14 bases lay between the germline ends. The CDR3 length is 15 residues. The CDR3 loop reads CASSSDSRGSYEQYF. Written as DNA, the CDR3 is TGTGCCAGCAGCTCAGATTCCAGAGGATCCTACGAGCAGTACTTC.

V and J are TRBV5-1 and TRBJ2-3; no firm D call. V was cut by 4 bases and J by 2 bases, with 5 bases left in between. CDR1 and CDR2 (germline): SGHRS, YFSETQ. The CDR3 totals 12 residues. For the CDR3, the DNA is TGCGCCAGCAGCGCGAACACAGATACGCAGTATTTT. Translation: CASSANTDTQYF. Together with reference TRBV5-1 and TRBJ2-3, the CDR3 gives the full variable domain: KAGVTQTPRYLIKTRGQQVTLSCSPISGHRSVSWYQQTPGQGLQFLFEYFSETQRNKGNFPGRFSGRQFSNSRSEMNVSTLELGDSALYLCASSANTDTQYFGPGTRLTVL.